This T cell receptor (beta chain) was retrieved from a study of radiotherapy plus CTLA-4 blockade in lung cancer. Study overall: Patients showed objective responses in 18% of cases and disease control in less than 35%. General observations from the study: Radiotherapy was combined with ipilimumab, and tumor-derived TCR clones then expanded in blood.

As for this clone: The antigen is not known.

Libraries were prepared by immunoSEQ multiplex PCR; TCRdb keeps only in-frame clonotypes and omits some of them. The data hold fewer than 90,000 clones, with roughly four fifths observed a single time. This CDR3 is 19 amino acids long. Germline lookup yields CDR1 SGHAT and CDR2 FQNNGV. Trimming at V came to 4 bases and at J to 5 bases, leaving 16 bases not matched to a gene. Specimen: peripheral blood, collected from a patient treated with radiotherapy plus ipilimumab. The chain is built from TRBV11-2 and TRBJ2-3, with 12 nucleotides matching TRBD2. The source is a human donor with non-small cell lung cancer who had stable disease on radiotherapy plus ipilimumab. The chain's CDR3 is CASSSRFHGLAGGIDTQYF. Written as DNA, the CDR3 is TGTGCCAGCAGCTCTAGGTTCCACGGGCTAGCGGGAGGGATAGATACGCAGTATTTT.